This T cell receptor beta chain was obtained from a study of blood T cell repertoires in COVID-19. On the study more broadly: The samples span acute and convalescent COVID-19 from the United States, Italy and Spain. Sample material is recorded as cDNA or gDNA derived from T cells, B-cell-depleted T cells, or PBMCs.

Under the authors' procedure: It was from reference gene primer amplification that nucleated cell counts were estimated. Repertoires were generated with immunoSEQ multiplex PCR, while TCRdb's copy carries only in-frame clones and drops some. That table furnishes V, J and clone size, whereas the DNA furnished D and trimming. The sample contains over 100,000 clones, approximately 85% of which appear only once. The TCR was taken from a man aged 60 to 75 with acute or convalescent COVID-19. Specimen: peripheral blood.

CDR3 protein: CASSLSQANNSPLHF. In nucleotides, the CDR3 is TGTGCCAGCAGCTTAAGTCAGGCCAATAATTCACCCCTCCACTTT. V gene TRBV7-9 combines with J gene TRBJ1-6; no reliable D call. Trimming cost V 2 bases and J 5 bases, with 10 bases left between them. From germline, CDR1 is SEHNR and CDR2 FQNEAQ (reference sequence). The CDR3 loop spans 15 amino acids.